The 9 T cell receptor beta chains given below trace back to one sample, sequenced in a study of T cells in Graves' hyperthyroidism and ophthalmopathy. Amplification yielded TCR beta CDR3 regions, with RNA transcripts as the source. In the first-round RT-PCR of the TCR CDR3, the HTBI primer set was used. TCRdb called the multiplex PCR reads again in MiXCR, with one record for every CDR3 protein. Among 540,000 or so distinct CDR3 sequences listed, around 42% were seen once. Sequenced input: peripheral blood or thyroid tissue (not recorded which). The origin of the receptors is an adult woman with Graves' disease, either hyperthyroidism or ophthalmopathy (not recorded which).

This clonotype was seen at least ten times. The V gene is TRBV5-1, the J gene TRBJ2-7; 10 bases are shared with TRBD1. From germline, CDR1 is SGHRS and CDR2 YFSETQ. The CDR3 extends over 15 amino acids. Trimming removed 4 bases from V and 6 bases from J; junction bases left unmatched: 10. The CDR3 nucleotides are TGCGCCAGCAGCCCGGGGACAGGGGATCGAGGCGAGCAGTACTTC. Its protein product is CASSPGTGDRGEQYF.

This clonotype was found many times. The CDR3, as DNA: TGTGCCACCAGCAGAGTGCCTAGCGGGAGGGCCTGGATCACCGGGGAGCTGTTTTTT. It encodes CATSRVPSGRAWITGELFF. The chain links TRBV15 to TRBJ2-2; 12 bases agree with TRBD2. The length of the CDR3 is 19 residues. Trimming at V came to 1 base and at J to 4 bases, leaving 10 bases not matched to a gene. The germline gives CDR1 LNHNV, CDR2 YYDKDF (reference sequence).

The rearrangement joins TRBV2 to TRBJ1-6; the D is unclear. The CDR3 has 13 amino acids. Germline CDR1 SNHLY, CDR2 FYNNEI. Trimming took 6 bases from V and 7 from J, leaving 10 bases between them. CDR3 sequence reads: CASRPDRNSPLHF. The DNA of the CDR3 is TGTGCCAGCAGACCCGACCGAAATTCACCCCTCCACTTT.

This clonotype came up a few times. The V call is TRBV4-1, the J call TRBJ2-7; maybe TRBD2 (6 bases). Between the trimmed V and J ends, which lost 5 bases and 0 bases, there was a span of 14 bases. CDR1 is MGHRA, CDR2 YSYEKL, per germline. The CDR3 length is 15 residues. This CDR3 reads CASSTPGLSSYEQYF. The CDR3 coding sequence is TGCGCCAGCAGCACCCCGGGACTCAGCTCCTACGAGCAGTACTTC.

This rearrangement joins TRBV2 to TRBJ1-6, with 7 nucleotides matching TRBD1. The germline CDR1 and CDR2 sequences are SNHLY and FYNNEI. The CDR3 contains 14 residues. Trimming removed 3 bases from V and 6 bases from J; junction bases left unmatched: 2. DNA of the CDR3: TGTGCCAGCAGTGAGGGGGACAGTAATTCACCCCTCCACTTT. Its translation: CASSEGDSNSPLHF.

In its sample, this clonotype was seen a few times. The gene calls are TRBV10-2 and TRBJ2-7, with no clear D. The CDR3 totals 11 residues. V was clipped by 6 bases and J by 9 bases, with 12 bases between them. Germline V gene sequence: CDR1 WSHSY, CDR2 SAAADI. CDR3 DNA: TGCGCCAGCAGCCACTCCGGCTGGCAGTACTTC. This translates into CASSHSGWQYF.

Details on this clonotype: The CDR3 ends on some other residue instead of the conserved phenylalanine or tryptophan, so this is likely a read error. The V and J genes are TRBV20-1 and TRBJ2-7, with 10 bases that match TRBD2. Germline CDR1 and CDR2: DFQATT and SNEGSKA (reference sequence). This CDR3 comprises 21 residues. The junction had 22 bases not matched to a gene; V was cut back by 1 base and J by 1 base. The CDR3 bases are TGCAGTGCTAGAGTCCCCCCAGGGTGGTCTAGCGGGAGAAGGGGGTCCTACGAGCAGTACCTC. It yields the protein CSARVPPGWSSGRRGSYEQYL.

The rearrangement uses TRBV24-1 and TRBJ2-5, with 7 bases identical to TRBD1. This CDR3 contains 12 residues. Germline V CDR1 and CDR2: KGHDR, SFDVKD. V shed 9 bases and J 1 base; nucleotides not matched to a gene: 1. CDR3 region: CATSGGQETQYF. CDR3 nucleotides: TGTGCCACCTCAGGGGGCCAAGAGACCCAGTACTTC.

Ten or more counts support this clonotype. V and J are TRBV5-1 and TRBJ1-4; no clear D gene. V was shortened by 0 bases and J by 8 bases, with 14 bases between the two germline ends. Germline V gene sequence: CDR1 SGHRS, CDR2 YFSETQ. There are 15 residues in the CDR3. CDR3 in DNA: TGCGCCAGCAGCTTGGACGGCCCCGGTCGGGAAAAACTGTTTTTT. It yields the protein CASSLDGPGREKLFF.